This T cell receptor beta chain was profiled in a study of T cell changes during pregnancy in multiple sclerosis. TCRdb's copy holds only in-frame clones and misses some; the assay was immunoSEQ multiplex PCR. The sample holds tens of thousands of clones, around 94% seen once. The CDR3 spans 15 residues. Germline CDR1 LNHDA, CDR2 SQIVND (reference sequence). The J segment lost 7 bases and the V segment lost 1 base, leaving 7 bases of the junction unmatched. This clone was observed once. The TCR was taken from a female donor with multiple sclerosis, enrolled in a pregnancy study. The gene calls are TRBV19 and TRBJ1-5, with 7 bases identical to TRBD1. The sequenced sample was CD4+ T cells from peripheral blood mononuclear cells, obtained in the third trimester of pregnancy. CDR3 DNA sequence: TGTGCCAGTAGTATAGGTGACAGGGAGCGCCAGCCCCAGCATTTT. Translating gives CASSIGDRERQPQHF.